This T cell receptor beta chain comes out of a study of T-cell reconstitution after alpha-beta-depleted transplantation in children. Notes on the study in general: Approximately two months post-transplant, alpha-beta T cells reportedly originated from several hundred expanded graft clones. Diversity and T-cell counts at one year after transplant derived mostly from new T cells. Recipient T cells and thymic progenitors that survived gave rise to the high TCRbeta diversity observed at day 60 in some patients.

Many counts were recorded for this clonotype. What it recognizes is unknown. Unique molecular identifiers featured in how the TCRbeta library was prepared. TCRdb called the PCR reads again in MiXCR, with one record for every CDR3 protein. Found here are 200,000 to 300,000 distinct CDR3 sequences, 6.5% to 10% of them singletons; the top ten hold less than 8%. V shed 6 bases, J shed 0 bases, and the junction held 18 bases outside the gene matches. The V gene's germline CDR1 is DFQATT and CDR2 SNEGSKA (reference sequence). CDR3 size: 19 residues. The gene calls are TRBV20-1 and TRBJ2-1; 9 nucleotides line up with TRBD2. The source was PBMCs, mostly from graft donor cells, collected 180 days after TCRalphabeta/CD19-depleted stem cell transplant. The receptor was isolated from a male patient aged 10 to 17 who had a stem cell transplant for acute lymphoblastic leukemia, so the T cells may come from the graft donor. The CDR3 DNA is TGCAGTGCCCAGACGGTCTCGCGGGGGGGCAGGAGCTCCTACAATGAGCAGTTCTTC. This sequence encodes CSAQTVSRGGRSSYNEQFF.